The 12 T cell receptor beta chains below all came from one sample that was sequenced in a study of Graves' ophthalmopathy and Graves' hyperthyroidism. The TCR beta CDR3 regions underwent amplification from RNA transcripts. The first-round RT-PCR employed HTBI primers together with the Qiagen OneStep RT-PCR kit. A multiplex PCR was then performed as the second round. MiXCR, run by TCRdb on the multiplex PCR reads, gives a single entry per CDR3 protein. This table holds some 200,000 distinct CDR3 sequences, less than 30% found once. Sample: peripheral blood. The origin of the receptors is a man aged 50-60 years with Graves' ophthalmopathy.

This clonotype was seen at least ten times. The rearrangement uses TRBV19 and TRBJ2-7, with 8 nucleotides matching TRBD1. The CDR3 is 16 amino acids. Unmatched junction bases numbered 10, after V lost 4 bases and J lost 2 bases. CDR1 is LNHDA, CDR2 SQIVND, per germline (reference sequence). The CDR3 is CASSTPRTGPTYEQYF. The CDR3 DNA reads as TGTGCCAGTAGTACTCCCCGGACAGGGCCAACCTACGAGCAGTACTTC.

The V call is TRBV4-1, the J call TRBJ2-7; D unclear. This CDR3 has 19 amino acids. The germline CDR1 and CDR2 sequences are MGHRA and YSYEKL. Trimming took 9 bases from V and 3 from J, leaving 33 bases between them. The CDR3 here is CARPIGLGKWSGNSYEQYF. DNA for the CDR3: TGCGCCAGGCCCATAGGTCTCGGCAAGTGGAGTGGTAACAGCTACGAGCAGTACTTC.

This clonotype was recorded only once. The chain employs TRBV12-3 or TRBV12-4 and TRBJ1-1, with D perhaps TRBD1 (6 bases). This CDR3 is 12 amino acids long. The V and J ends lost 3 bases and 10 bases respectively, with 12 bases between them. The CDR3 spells CASSFTGTRAFF. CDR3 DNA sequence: TGTGCCAGCAGTTTTACAGGGACACGAGCTTTCTTT.

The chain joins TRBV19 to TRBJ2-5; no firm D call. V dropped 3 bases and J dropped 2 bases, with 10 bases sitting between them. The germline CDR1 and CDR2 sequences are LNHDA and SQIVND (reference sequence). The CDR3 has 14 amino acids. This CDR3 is CASSISRSQETQYF. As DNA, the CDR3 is TGTGCCAGTAGTATTTCCAGATCTCAAGAGACCCAGTACTTC.

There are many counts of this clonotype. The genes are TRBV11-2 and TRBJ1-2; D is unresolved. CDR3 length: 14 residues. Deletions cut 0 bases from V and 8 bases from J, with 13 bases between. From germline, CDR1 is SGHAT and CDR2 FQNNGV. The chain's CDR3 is CASSLDMERRGYTF. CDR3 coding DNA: TGTGCCAGCAGCTTAGACATGGAACGACGGGGCTACACCTTC.

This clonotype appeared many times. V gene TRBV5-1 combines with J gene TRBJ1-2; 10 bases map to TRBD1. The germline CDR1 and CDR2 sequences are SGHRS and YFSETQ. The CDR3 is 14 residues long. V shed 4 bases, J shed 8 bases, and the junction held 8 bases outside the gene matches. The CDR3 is CASSRDRGRGGYTF. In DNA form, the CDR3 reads TGCGCCAGCAGCCGAGACAGGGGGCGAGGAGGCTACACCTTC.

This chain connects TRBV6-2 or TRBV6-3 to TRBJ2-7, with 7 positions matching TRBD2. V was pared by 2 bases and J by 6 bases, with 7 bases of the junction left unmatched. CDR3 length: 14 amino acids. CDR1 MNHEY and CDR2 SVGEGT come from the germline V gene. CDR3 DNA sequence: TGTGCCAGCAGTTACGCGGGGGACGGGGGCGAGCAGTACTTC. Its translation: CASSYAGDGGEQYF.

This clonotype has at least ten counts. The CDR3 reads CASSLLGETYEQYF. For the CDR3, the DNA is TGTGCCAGCAGCCTACTCGGCGAAACCTACGAGCAGTACTTC. This chain joins TRBV6-5 and TRBJ2-7; D gene uncertain. Trimming left V 6 bases short and J 2 bases short, with 14 bases between. Per germline, CDR1 MNHEY and CDR2 SVGAGI. The CDR3 sequence is 14 residues long.

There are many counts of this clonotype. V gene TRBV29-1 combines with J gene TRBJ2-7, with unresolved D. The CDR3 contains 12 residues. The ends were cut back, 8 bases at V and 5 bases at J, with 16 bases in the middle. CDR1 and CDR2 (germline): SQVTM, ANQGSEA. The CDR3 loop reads CSIPISKNEQYF. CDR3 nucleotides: TGCAGCATCCCCATATCAAAGAACGAGCAGTACTTC.

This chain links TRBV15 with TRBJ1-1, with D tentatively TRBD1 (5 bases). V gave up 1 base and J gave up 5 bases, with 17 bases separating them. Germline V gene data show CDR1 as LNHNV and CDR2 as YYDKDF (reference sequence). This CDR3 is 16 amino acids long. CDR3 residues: CATSRGDLLGITEAFF. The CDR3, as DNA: TGTGCCACCAGCAGAGGGGACCTTCTGGGGATTACTGAAGCTTTCTTT.

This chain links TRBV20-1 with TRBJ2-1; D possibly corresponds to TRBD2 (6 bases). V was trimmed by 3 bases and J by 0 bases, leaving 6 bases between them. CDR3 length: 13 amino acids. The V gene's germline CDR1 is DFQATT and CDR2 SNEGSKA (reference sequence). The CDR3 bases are TGCAGTGCTAGCGGGAGCTCCTACAATGAGCAGTTCTTC. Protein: CSASGSSYNEQFF.

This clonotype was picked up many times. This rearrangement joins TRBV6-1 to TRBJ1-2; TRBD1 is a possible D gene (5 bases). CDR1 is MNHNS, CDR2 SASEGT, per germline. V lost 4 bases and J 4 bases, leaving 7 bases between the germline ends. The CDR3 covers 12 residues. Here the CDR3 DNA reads TGTGCCAGCAGTGCCGACAGCTATGGCTACACCTTC. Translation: CASSADSYGYTF.